These T cell receptor beta chains were read from a single sample in a study of CD8 T cells in Susac syndrome. One entry per CDR3 protein, called by TCRdb with MiXCR from the immunoSEQ multiplex PCR reads. The sample has about 190,000 distinct CDR3 sequences; almost 96% are singletons. The specimen sequenced was CD4+ T cells from PBMCs. All receptors come from a human donor with Susac syndrome. CDR3s include the opening cysteine and the closing phenylalanine or tryptophan. The D gene is left open where the match is weak. Clone size is stated in some rows and not others, as once, few, many or a class when expanded.

D gene	J gene	V gene	clone size	CDR3 protein	CDR3 DNA
.	TRBJ1-2	TRBV19	.	CASRLRGTDGYTF	TGTGCCAGTAGGTTAAGGGGAACGGATGGCTACACCTTC
.	TRBJ1-2	TRBV23-1	.	CASSQSCREGDANYGYTF	TGCGCCAGCAGTCAATCGTGTCGGGAGGGGGATGCTAACTATGGCTACACCTTC
.	TRBJ1-4	TRBV4-3	.	CASSQMRATNEKLFF	TGCGCCAGCAGCCAAATGAGGGCAACTAATGAAAAACTGTTTTTT
.	TRBJ1-1	TRBV6-1	.	CASKDRFEAFF	TGTGCCAGCAAAGACAGGTTTGAGGCTTTCTTT
.	TRBJ1-2	TRBV7-9	.	CASSPRDNSYGYTF	TGTGCCAGCAGCCCCCGGGACAACTCCTATGGCTACACCTTC
TRBD1	TRBJ2-1	TRBV29-1	once	CSVGSTDRDLFF	TGCAGCGTTGGGTCAACTGACAGGGATCTGTTCTTC
.	TRBJ2-7	TRBV20-1	.	CSASLRGAMTYEQYF	TGCAGTGCTAGTCTTCGGGGGGCCATGACCTACGAGCAGTACTTC
.	TRBJ1-1	TRBV30	.	CAWSTQNTEAFF	TGTGCCTGGAGTACGCAGAACACTGAAGCTTTCTTT
.	TRBJ2-2	TRBV20-1	once	CSAREIGITNTGELFF	TGCAGTGCTAGAGAAATCGGGATAACGAACACCGGGGAGCTGTTTTTT
TRBD1	TRBJ1-1	TRBV6-2/TRBV6-3	.	CASKLDRGLTEAFF	TGTGCCAGCAAGTTGGACAGGGGTCTCACTGAAGCTTTCTTT
TRBD2	TRBJ2-4	TRBV20-1	.	CSATAGGWTKNIQYF	TGCAGTGCTACCGCGGGGGGTTGGACCAAAAACATTCAGTACTTC
.	TRBJ2-3	TRBV5-1	.	CASSLGAGDTQYF	TGCGCCAGCAGCTTGGGGGCTGGGGATACGCAGTATTTT
TRBD2	TRBJ2-5	TRBV29-1	once	CSVEEAGGQETQYF	TGCAGCGTTGAAGAAGCGGGGGGACAAGAGACCCAGTACTTC
.	TRBJ1-2	TRBV3-1	.	CASSQDSHGYTF	TGTGCCAGCAGCCAAGATTCCCATGGCTACACCTTC
.	TRBJ2-7	TRBV13	.	CASSPPRGLSYEQYF	TGTGCCAGCAGCCCACCCCGCGGATTATCCTACGAGCAGTACTTC
.	TRBJ1-6	TRBV3-1	.	CASSQETGFPLHF	TGTGCCAGCAGCCAAGAAACAGGGTTTCCCCTCCACTTT
TRBD2	TRBJ2-5	TRBV6-6	.	CASKPGLAMETQYF	TGTGCCAGCAAACCGGGACTAGCGATGGAGACCCAGTACTTC
.	TRBJ2-6	TRBV2	.	CASSHSSGANVLTF	TGTGCCAGCAGTCATTCCTCTGGGGCCAACGTCCTGACTTTC
.	TRBJ1-2	TRBV4-2	.	CASSQGLLDYGYTF	TGTGCCAGCAGCCAGGGACTACTTGACTATGGCTACACCTTC
.	TRBJ1-2	TRBV4-2	.	CASSQDDGGDYGYTF	TGTGCCAGCAGCCAAGATGACGGGGGCGATTATGGCTACACCTTC
.	TRBJ1-6	TRBV6-5	.	CASSYGSHNSPLHF	TGTGCCAGCAGTTACGGATCTCATAATTCACCCCTCCACTTT
TRBD2	TRBJ2-5	TRBV20-1	.	CSGGREQAQYF	TGCAGCGGGGGGAGGGAACAGGCCCAGTACTTC
TRBD1	TRBJ2-2	TRBV5-4	.	CASSLGGQGARELFF	TGTGCCAGCAGCCTTGGGGGACAGGGGGCGCGGGAGCTGTTTTTT
TRBD1	TRBJ2-3	TRBV20-1	.	CSVGQRSTDTQYF	TGCAGTGTGGGACAGAGATCAACAGATACGCAGTATTTT
TRBD2	TRBJ2-5	TRBV7-9	.	CASSLTGREETQYF	TGTGCCAGCAGCTTAACCGGGAGGGAAGAGACCCAGTACTTC
.	TRBJ1-1	TRBV20-1	.	CSGARTNTEAFF	TGCAGTGGTGCCAGAACTAACACTGAAGCTTTCTTT
.	TRBJ2-1	TRBV3-1	.	CASSQGRQPGYNEQFF	TGTGCCAGCAGCCAAGGACGACAGCCAGGATACAATGAGCAGTTCTTC
.	TRBJ2-2	TRBV20-1	.	CSARGFPQGSGGELFF	TGCAGTGCTAGAGGTTTCCCCCAGGGGTCTGGCGGGGAGCTGTTTTTT
TRBD1	TRBJ1-6	TRBV23-1	.	CASGEQGTNSPLHF	TGCGCCAGCGGAGAACAGGGGACCAATTCACCCCTCCACTTT
.	TRBJ1-5	TRBV28	.	CASSSGVSQPQHF	TGTGCCAGCAGTTCGGGAGTATCCCAGCCCCAGCATTTT
.	TRBJ1-1	TRBV5-4	.	CASSYKGRNTEAFF	TGTGCCAGCAGCTACAAAGGGCGGAACACTGAAGCTTTCTTT
.	TRBJ1-3	TRBV12-5	.	CASGLAAGVGGNTIYF	TGTGCTAGTGGTTTGGCGGCCGGGGTGGGAGGAAACACCATATATTTT
.	TRBJ1-5	TRBV29-1	.	CSGTAGVNQPQHF	TGCAGCGGAACCGCGGGAGTGAATCAGCCCCAGCATTTT
.	TRBJ2-6	TRBV7-3	.	CASSHSGANVLTF	TGTGCCAGCAGTCATTCCGGGGCCAACGTCCTGACTTTC
.	TRBJ1-4	TRBV28	.	CASSTGPTNEKLFF	TGTGCCAGCTCCACAGGCCCAACTAATGAAAAACTGTTTTTT
.	TRBJ2-5	TRBV16	.	CASSQRSETQYF	TGTGCCAGCAGCCAACGGTCAGAGACCCAGTACTTC